This entry is about one T cell receptor (beta chain). No antigen is known for it. The length of the CDR3 is 15 residues. Germline CDR1 reads LNHDA; CDR2 reads SQIVND (reference sequence). Losses at the gene ends were 4 bases for V and 7 bases for J; bases not matched to a gene: 7. The data belong to a study of cytomegalovirus exposure and HLA in healthy donors. Whole-study context: The approximately 120 validation repertoires and the 650 to 850 first-cohort repertoires shared a platform, a later analysis reported. Study-level points and caveats: The study designated 150 or so TCR beta chains cytomegalovirus-associated. The classifier reportedly diagnosed cytomegalovirus status with high specificity and sensitivity.

Repertoires were generated with immunoSEQ multiplex PCR, while TCRdb's copy carries only in-frame clones and drops some. The repertoire holds hundreds of thousands of clones, 88% seen once, with approximately 0.94% in the top ten. This chain connects TRBV19 to TRBJ1-4, with TRBD1 matching 9 bases. The material sequenced was PBMCs. The sequence was obtained from a young woman in good health and CMV-seronegative. The CDR3: CASSTGQGIGEKLFF. The CDR3, as DNA: TGTGCCAGTAGTACCGGACAGGGGATTGGTGAAAAACTGTTTTTT. Full variable domain (remainder filled in from reference TRBV19 and TRBJ1-4): DGGITQSPKYLFRKEGQNVTLSCEQNLNHDAMYWYRQDPGQGLRLIYYSQIVNDFQKGDIAEGYSVSREKKESFPLTVTSAQKNPTAFYLCASSTGQGIGEKLFFGSGTQLSVL.